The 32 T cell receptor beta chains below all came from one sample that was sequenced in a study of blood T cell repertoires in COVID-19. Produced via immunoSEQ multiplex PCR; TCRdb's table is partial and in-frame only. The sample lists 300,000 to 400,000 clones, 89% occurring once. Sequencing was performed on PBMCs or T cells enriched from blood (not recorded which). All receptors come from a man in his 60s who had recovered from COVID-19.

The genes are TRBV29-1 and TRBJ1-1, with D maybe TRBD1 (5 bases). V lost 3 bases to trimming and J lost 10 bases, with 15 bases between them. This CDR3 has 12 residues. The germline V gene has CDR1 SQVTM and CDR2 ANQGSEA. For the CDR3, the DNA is TGCAGCGTTGAGATCGAGAGGAGGGGAGCTTTCTTT. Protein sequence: CSVEIERRGAFF.

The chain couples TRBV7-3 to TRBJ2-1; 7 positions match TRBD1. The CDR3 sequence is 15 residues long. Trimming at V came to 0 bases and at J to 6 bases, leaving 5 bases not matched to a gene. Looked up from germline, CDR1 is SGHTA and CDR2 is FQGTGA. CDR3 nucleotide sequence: TGTGCCAGCAGCTTAACCCTGACAGGGCGCAATGAGCAGTTCTTC. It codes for CASSLTLTGRNEQFF.

CDR3 DNA: TGTGCCAGCAGCTTAGCGTCCCAGGGGGCAACCTACGAGCAGTACTTC. Its translation: CASSLASQGATYEQYF. The chain links TRBV7-2 to TRBJ2-7; 8 bases are a match to TRBD1. The CDR3 loop spans 16 amino acids. The germline gives CDR1 SGHTA, CDR2 FQGNSA. Unmatched junction bases numbered 6, after V lost 0 bases and J lost 2 bases.

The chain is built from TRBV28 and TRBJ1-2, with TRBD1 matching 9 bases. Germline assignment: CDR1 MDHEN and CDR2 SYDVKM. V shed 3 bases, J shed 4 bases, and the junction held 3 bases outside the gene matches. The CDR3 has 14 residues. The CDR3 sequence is CASSLGTGSYGYTF. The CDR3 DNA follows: TGTGCCAGCAGTTTGGGGACAGGGAGCTATGGCTACACCTTC.

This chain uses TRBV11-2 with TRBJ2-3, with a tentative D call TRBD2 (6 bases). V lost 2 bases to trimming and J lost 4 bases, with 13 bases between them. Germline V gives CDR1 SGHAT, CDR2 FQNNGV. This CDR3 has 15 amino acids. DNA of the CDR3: TGTGCCAGCAGCTTATCCGGGAGTATCCCAGATACGCAGTATTTT. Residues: CASSLSGSIPDTQYF.

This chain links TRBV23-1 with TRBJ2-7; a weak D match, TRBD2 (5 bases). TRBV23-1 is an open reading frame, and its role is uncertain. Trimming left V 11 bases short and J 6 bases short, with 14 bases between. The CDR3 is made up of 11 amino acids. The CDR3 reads CARCEGIEQYF. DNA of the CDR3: TGCGCCCGATGCGAGGGAATCGAGCAGTACTTC.

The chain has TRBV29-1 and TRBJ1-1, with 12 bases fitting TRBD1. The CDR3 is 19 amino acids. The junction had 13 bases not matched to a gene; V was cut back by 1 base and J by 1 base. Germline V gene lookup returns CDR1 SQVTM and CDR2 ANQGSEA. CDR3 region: CSVEALAAGTGGQNTEAFF. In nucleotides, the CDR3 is TGCAGCGTTGAAGCACTAGCCGCCGGGACAGGGGGCCAGAACACTGAAGCTTTCTTT.

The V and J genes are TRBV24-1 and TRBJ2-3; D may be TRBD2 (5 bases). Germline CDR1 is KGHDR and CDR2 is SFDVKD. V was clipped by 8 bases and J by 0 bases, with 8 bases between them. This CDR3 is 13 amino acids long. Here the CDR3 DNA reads TGTGCCACCAACGAGGGCAGCACAGATACGCAGTATTTT. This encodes CATNEGSTDTQYF.

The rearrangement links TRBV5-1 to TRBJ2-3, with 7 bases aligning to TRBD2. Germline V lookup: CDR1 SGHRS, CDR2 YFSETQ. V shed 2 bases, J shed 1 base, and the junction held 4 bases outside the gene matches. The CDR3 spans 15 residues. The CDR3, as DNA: TGCGCCAGCAGCTTCCAAGCGGGGCGCACAGATACGCAGTATTTT. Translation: CASSFQAGRTDTQYF.

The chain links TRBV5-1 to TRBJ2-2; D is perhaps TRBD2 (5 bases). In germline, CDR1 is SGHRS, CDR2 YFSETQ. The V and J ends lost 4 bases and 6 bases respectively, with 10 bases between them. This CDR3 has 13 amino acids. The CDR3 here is CASSEDWAGELFF. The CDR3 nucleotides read TGCGCCAGCAGCGAGGACTGGGCCGGGGAGCTGTTTTTT.

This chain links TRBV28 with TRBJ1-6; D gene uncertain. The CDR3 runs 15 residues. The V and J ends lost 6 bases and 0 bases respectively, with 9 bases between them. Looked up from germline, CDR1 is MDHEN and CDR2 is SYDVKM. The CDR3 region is CASRQRSSYNSPLHF. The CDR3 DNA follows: TGTGCCAGCAGGCAAAGGAGCTCCTATAATTCACCCCTCCACTTT.

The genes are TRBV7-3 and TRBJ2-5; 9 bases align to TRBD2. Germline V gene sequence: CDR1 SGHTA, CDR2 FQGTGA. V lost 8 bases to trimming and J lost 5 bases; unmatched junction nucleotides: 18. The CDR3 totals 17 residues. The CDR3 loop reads CASAGLREGLGGETQYF. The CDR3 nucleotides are TGTGCCAGCGCGGGATTGCGGGAGGGCCTGGGGGGTGAGACCCAGTACTTC.

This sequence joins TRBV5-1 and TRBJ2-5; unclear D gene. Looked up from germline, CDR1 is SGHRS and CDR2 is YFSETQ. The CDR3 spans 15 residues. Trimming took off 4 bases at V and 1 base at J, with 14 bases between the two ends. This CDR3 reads CASSIPKLSQETQYF. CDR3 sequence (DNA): TGCGCCAGCAGCATCCCGAAACTAAGCCAAGAGACCCAGTACTTC. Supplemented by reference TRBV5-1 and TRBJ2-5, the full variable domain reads KAGVTQTPRYLIKTRGQQVTLSCSPISGHRSVSWYQQTPGQGLQFLFEYFSETQRNKGNFPGRFSGRQFSNSRSEMNVSTLELGDSALYLCASSIPKLSQETQYFGPGTRLLVL.

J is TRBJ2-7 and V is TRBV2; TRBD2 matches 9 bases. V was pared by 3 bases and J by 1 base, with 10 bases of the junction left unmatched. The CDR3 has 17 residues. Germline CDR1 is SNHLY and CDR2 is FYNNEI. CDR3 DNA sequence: TGTGCCAGCAGTGAGCCACGCGGGAGGGCCAGGTCCTACGAGCAGTACTTC. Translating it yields CASSEPRGRARSYEQYF.

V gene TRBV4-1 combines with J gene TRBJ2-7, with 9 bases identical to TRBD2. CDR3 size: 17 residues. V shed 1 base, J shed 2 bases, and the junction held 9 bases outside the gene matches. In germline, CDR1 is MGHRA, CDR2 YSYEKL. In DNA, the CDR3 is TGCGCCAGCAGCCAAGGGGTGAGGCTAGCGGGGACCTACGAGCAGTACTTC. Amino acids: CASSQGVRLAGTYEQYF.

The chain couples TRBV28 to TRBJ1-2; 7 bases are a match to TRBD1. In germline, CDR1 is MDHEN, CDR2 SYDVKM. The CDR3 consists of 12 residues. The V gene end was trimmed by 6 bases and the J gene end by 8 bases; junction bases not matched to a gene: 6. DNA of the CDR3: TGTGCCAGCAGGACAGGGAGTGTGGGCTACACCTTC. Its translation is CASRTGSVGYTF.

The CDR3 DNA follows: TGTGCCAGCAGCTTAGCACTAGCGGGAGGGATGAACACCGGGGAGCTGTTTTTT. Translating gives CASSLALAGGMNTGELFF. The V call is TRBV7-2, the J call TRBJ2-2; the match to TRBD2 covers 13 bases. The CDR3 totals 18 residues. J gave up 1 base and V 0 bases, and 2 bases lay outside the gene matches. Germline assignment: CDR1 SGHTA and CDR2 FQGNSA.

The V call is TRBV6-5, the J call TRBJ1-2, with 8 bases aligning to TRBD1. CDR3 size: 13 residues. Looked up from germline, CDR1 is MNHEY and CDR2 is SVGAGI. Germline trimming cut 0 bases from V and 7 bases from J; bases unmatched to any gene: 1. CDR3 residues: CASSYSTGVGYTF. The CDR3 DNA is TGTGCCAGCAGTTACTCGACAGGGGTTGGCTACACCTTC.

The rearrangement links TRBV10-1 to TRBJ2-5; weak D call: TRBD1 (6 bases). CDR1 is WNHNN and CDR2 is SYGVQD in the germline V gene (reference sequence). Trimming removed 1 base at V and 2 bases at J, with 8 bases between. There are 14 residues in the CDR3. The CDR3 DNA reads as TGCGCCAGCAGTGAGTTACAGGGTCAAGAGACCCAGTACTTC. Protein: CASSELQGQETQYF.

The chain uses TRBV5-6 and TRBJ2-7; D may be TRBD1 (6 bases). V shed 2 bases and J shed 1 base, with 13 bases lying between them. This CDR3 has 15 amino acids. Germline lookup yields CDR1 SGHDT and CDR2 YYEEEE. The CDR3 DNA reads TGTGCCAGCAGCTTAGGCAGGGGAAGGTCCTACGAGCAGTACTTC. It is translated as CASSLGRGRSYEQYF.

The CDR3 is CASSTSQGTGGTGELFF. The CDR3 DNA follows: TGTGCCAGCAGCACCTCCCAGGGGACGGGAGGTACCGGGGAGCTGTTTTTT. This chain uses TRBV9 with TRBJ2-2; a possible D gene is TRBD2 (7 bases). Germline V gives CDR1 SGDLS, CDR2 YYNGEE. V was trimmed by 4 bases and J by 5 bases, leaving 21 bases between them. This CDR3 is built from 17 residues.

This CDR3 is CASSLYRMNTGELFF. The CDR3 bases are TGTGCCAGCAGCTTATACAGGATGAACACCGGGGAGCTGTTTTTT. The chain is built from TRBV7-2 and TRBJ2-2; tentative D call: TRBD1 (5 bases). CDR1 is SGHTA and CDR2 is FQGNSA in the germline V gene. The CDR3 sequence is 15 residues long. With 2 bases removed from V and 1 base from J, the gap between germline ends came to 8 bases.

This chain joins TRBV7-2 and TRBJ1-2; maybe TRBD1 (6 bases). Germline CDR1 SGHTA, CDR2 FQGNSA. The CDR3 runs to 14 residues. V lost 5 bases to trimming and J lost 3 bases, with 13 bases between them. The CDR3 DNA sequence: TGTGCCAGCAGCGCAAGACAGGAACACTATGGCTACACCTTC. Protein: CASSARQEHYGYTF.

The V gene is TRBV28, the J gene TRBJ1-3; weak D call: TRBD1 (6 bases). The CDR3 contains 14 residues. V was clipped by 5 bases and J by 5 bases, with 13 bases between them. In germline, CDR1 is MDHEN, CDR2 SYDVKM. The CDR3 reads CASSVIRGRNTIYF. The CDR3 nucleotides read TGTGCCAGCAGTGTCATCAGGGGTAGAAACACCATATATTTT. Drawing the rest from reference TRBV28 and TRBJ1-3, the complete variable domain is DVKVTQSSRYLVKRTGEKVFLECVQDMDHENMFWYRQDPGLGLRLIYFSYDVKMKEKGDIPEGYSVSREKKERFSLILESASTNQTSMYLCASSVIRGRNTIYFGEGSWLTVV.

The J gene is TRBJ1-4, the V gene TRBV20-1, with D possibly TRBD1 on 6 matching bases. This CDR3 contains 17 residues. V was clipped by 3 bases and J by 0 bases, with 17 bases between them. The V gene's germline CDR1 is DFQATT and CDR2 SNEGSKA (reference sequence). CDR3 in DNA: TGCAGTGCTAGTACAGGGTCGCTAGCTGCAACTAATGAAAAACTGTTTTTT. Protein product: CSASTGSLAATNEKLFF.

CDR3 sequence reads: CASSTAFGTGPSGNTIYF. The CDR3 region has the DNA TGTGCCAGTAGTACTGCGTTCGGGACAGGGCCCTCTGGAAACACCATATATTTT. The chain joins TRBV19 to TRBJ1-3; 9 nucleotides align to TRBD1. Per germline, CDR1 LNHDA and CDR2 SQIVND (reference sequence). With V trimmed by 4 bases and J by 0 bases, 10 bases remained unmatched. The CDR3 is 18 residues long.

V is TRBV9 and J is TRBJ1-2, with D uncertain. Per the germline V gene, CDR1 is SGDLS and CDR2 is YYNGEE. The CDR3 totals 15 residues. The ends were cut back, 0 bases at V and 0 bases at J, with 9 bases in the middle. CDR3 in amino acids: CASSVAGEPNYGYTF. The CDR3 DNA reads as TGTGCCAGCAGCGTAGCCGGGGAACCTAACTATGGCTACACCTTC.

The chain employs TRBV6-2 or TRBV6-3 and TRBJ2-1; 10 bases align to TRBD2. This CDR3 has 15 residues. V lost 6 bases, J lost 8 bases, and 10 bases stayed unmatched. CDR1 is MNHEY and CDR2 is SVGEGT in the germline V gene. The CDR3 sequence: CASSVRSGREYEQFF. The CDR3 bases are TGTGCCAGCAGCGTGAGGAGCGGGAGGGAGTATGAGCAGTTCTTC.

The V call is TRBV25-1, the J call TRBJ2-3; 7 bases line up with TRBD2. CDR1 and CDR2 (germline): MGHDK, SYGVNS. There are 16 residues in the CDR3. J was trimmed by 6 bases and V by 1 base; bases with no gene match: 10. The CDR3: CASSELGGGPGDTQYF. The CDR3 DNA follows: TGTGCCAGCAGTGAATTGGGGGGAGGGCCGGGGGATACGCAGTATTTT.

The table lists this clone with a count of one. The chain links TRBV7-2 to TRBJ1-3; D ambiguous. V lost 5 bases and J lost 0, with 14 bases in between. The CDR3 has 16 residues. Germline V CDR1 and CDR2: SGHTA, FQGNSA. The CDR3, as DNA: TGTGCCAGCAGCCTCTCCTACACTAACTCTGGAAACACCATATATTTT. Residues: CASSLSYTNSGNTIYF.

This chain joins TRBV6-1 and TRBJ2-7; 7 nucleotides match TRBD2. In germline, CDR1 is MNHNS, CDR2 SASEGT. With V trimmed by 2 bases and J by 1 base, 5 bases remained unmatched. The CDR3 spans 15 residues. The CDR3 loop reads CASSERGDASYEQYF. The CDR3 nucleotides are TGTGCCAGCAGTGAACGGGGGGACGCTTCCTACGAGCAGTACTTC.

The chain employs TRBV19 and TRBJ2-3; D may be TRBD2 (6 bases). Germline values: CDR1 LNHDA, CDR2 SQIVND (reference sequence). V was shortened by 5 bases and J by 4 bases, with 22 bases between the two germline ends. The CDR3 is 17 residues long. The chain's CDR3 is CASSRTGTHANADTQYF. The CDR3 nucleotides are TGTGCCAGTAGTCGCACCGGGACTCACGCCAACGCAGATACGCAGTATTTT.